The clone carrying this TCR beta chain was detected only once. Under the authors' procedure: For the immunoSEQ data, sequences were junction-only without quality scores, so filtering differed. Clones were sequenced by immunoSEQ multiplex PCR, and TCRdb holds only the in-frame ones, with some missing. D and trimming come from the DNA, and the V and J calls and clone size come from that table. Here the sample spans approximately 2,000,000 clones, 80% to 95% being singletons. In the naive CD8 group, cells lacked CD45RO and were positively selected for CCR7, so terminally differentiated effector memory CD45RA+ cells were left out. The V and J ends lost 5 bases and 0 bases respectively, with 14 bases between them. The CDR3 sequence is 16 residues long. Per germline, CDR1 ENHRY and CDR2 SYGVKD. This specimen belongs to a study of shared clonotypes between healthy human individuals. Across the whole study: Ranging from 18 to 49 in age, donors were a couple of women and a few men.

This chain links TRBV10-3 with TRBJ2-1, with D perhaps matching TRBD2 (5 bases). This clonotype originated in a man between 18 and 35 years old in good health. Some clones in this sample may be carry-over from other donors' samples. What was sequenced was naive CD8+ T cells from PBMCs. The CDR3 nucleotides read TGTGCCATCAGTTCCCATAGCGCGAGCTCCTACAATGAGCAGTTCTTC. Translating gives CAISSHSASSYNEQFF.